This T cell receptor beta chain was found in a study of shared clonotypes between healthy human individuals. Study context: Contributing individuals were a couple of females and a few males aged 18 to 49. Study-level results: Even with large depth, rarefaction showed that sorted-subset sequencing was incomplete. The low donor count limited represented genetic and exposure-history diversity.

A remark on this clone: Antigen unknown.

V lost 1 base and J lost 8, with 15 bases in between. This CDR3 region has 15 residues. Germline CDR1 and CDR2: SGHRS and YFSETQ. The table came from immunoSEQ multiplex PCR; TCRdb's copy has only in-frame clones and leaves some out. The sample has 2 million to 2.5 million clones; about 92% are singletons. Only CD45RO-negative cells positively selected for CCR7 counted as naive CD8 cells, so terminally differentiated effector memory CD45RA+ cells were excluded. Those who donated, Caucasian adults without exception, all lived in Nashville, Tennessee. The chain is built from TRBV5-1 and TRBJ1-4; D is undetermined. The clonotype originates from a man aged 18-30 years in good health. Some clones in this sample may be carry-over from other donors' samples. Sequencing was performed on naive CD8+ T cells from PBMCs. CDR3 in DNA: TGCGCCAGCAGCTTGTGGGCAGGATCGGAAGAAAAACTGTTTTTT. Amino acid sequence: CASSLWAGSEEKLFF.